Reported below is one T cell receptor (beta chain). Per the original methods: The assay estimated nucleated cells by amplifying reference gene primers. The table came from immunoSEQ multiplex PCR; TCRdb's copy has only in-frame clones and leaves some out. The V and J calls and clone size are taken from that table; D and trimming were inferred from the DNA. The sample yields under 250,000 clones, roughly four fifths seen once. Germline V CDR1 and CDR2: SGHNT, YYREEE (reference sequence). The CDR3 loop spans 13 amino acids. V trimming: 7 bases; J trimming: 5 bases; junction bases outside the gene matches: 8. The sample is drawn from a study of blood T cell repertoires in COVID-19. In the study overall: Samples taken during acute and convalescent COVID-19 were collected in the United States, Italy and Spain. Sources were T cells, B-cell-depleted T cells, or PBMCs; the material itself was cDNA or gDNA.

The source is a middle-aged man with active or convalescent COVID-19. V gene TRBV5-4 combines with J gene TRBJ2-7; 8 bases match TRBD1. Sequencing was done on a sample of peripheral blood. CDR3 amino acids: CASSIQGGDEQYF. In DNA, the CDR3 is TGTGCCAGCTCTATACAGGGGGGAGACGAGCAGTACTTC.